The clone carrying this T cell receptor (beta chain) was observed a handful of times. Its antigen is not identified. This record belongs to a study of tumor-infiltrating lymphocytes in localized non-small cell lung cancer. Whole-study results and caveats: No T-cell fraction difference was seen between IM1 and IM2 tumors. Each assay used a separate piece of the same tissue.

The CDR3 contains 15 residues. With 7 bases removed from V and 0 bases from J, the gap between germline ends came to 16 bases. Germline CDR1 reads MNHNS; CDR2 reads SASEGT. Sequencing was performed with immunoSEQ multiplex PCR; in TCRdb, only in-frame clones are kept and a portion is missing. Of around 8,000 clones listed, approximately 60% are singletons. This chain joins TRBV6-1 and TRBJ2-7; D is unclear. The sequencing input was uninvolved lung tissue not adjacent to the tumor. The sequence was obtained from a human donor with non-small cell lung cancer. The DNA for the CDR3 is TGTGCCAGCAAAGAAGGTCCACCAAGCTCCTACGAGCAGTACTTC. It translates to CASKEGPPSSYEQYF.